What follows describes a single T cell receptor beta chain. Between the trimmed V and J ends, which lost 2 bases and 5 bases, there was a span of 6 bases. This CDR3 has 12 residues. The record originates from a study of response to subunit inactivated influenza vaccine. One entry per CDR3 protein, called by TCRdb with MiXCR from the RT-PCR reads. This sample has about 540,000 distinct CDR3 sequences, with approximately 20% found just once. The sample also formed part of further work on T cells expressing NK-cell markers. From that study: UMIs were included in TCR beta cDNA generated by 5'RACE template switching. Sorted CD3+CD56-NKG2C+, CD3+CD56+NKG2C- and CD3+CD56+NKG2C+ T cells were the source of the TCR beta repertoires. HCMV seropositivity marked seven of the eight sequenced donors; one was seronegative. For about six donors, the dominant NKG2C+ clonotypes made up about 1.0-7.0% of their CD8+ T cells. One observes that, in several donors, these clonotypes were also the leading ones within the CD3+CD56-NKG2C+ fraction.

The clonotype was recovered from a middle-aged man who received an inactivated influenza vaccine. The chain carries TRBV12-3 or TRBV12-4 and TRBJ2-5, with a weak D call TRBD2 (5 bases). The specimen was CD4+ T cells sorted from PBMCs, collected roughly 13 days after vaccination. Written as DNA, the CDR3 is TGTGCCAGCAGTTTAATAGCGGAGACCCAGTACTTC. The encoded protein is CASSLIAETQYF.